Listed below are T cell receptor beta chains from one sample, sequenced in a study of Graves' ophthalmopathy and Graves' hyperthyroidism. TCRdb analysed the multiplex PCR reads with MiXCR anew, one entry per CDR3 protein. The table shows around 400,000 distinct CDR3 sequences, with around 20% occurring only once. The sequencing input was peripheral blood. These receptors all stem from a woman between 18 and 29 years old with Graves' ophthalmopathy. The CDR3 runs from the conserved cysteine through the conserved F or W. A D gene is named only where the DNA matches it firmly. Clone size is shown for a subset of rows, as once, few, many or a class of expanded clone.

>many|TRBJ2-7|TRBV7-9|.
CASSFPTSYEQYF
TGTGCCAGCAGCTTCCCTACTTCCTACGAGCAGTACTTC
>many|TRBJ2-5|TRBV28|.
CASSLAGTPFKKTQYF
TGTGCCAGCAGTTTAGCCGGGACCCCCTTCAAGAAGACCCAGTACTTC
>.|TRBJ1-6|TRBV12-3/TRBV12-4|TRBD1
CASSPDAGTGGYNSPLHF
TGTGCCAGCAGTCCAGACGCCGGGACAGGGGGCTATAATTCACCCCTCCACTTT
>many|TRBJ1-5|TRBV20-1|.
CSASHTGPPLSSNQPQHF
TGCAGTGCTAGCCATACAGGGCCCCCGCTATCAAGCAATCAGCCCCAGCATTTT
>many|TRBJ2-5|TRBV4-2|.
CASSQDRPPGETQYF
TGTGCCAGCAGCCAAGATCGCCCCCCCGGGGAGACCCAGTACTTC
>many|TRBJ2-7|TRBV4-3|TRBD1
CASSPGTGHYEQYF
TGCGCCAGCAGCCCAGGGACAGGACACTACGAGCAGTACTTC
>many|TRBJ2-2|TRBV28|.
CASRVNTGELFF
TGTGCCAGCAGGGTTAACACCGGGGAGCTGTTTTTT
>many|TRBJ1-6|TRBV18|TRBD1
CASSPGQHGRSYNSPLHF
TGTGCCAGCTCACCGGGACAGCACGGACGCTCCTATAATTCACCCCTCCACTTT
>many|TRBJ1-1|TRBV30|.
CAWSARGGRRDTEAFF
TGTGCCTGGAGCGCCAGGGGAGGTAGGCGAGACACTGAAGCTTTCTTT
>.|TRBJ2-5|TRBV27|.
CASSRGGATAGTQYF
TGTGCCAGCAGCCGTGGGGGGGCCACTGCCGGGACCCAGTACTTC
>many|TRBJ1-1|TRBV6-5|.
CASSLARDATEAFF
TGTGCCAGCAGCTTAGCCCGGGACGCAACTGAAGCTTTCTTT
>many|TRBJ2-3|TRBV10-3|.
CAISDALGGTDTQYF
TGTGCCATCAGTGATGCCCTGGGGGGCACAGATACGCAGTATTTT
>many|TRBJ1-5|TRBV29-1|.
CSVVVQGGGNQPQHF
TGCAGCGTTGTGGTACAGGGTGGGGGCAATCAGCCCCAGCATTTT
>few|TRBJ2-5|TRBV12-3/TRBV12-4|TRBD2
CASTHRGDQYF
TGTGCCAGCACTCACCGGGGGGACCAGTACTTC
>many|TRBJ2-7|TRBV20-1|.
CSAPGTAMSYEQYF
TGCAGTGCCCCCGGAACAGCGATGTCCTACGAGCAGTACTTC